The present entry profiles one T cell receptor (beta chain) with its context. Its target is not known. V was cut by 0 bases and J by 1 base, with 10 bases left in between. The CDR3 sequence is 15 residues long. Germline V gives CDR1 LGHNA, CDR2 YSLEER. These data are taken from a study of blood T cells in healthy people across ages. Study observations and caveats: Per-million-T-cell TCR beta diversity fell roughly linearly with age.

The second PCR ran about 7 to 12 cycles with a sample-barcoded 5' primer and J-beta primers. Via MiXCR, TCRdb re-called the 5' RACE reads, giving one row per CDR3 protein. The repertoire has about a million distinct CDR3 sequences, 30% to 40% of them found once; the top ten carry 10% to 15%. The J gene is TRBJ2-7, the V gene TRBV4-3, with D tentatively TRBD1 (5 bases). The TCR sequence derives from a man aged 18 to 29 in good health. Sequencing was done on a sample of blood. CDR3 sequence (DNA): TGCGCCAGCAGCCAAGACGGTCGGACATCCTACGAGCAGTACTTC. It yields the protein CASSQDGRTSYEQYF.